Below are 26 T cell receptor beta chains sequenced from a single sample in a study of T cell repertoires in cytomegalovirus infection. TCRdb used MiXCR to reprocess the reads, holding one entry per CDR3 protein. The sample lists approximately 990,000 distinct CDR3 sequences, about a third occurring once. Antigens of these TCRs are unknown. The source was cultured CD8+ T cells from PBMCs, collected from culture after CMV antigen stimulation. The receptors come from a human donor in good health (CMV status not recorded). Some clones in this sample may be carry-over from other donors' samples.

The table lists this clonotype with a few counts. This chain uses TRBV19 with TRBJ1-1; D gene ambiguous. The V end was cut by 7 bases, the J end by 0 bases, with 9 bases between. The germline V gene has CDR1 LNHDA and CDR2 SQIVND (reference sequence). This CDR3 comprises 13 residues. CDR3 loop: CASTESMNTEAFF. The CDR3 bases are TGTGCCAGTACTGAGTCCATGAACACTGAAGCTTTCTTT.

The J gene is TRBJ2-7, the V gene TRBV27, with TRBD1 as a possible D gene (6 bases). This CDR3 has 15 amino acids. Trimming stripped 0 bases from V and 4 bases from J, with 13 bases between. CDR1 is MNHEY, CDR2 SMNVEV, per germline (reference sequence). CDR3 bases: TGTGCCAGCAGTTTATCGACAGGCGGATGGTACGAGCAGTACTTC. Its protein product is CASSLSTGGWYEQYF.

This clonotype has just a few counts. The chain couples TRBV5-4 to TRBJ1-1; D gene unclear. Germline loops: CDR1 SGHNT, CDR2 YYREEE (reference sequence). The V end was cut by 2 bases, the J end by 8 bases, with 10 bases between. This CDR3 is 12 amino acids long. The DNA of the CDR3 is TGTGCCAGCAGCTTTTTTCAGACGGAAGCTTTCTTT. The encoded protein is CASSFFQTEAFF.

The chain combines TRBV7-9 with TRBJ1-4; D gene ambiguous. Germline V lookup: CDR1 SEHNR, CDR2 FQNEAQ (reference sequence). The CDR3 extends over 16 amino acids. Trimming removed 5 bases at V and 0 bases at J, with 13 bases between. The CDR3 protein is CASSTTAGATNEKLFF. Written as DNA, the CDR3 is TGTGCCAGCAGCACTACGGCCGGAGCAACTAATGAAAAACTGTTTTTT.

This clonotype appeared many times. The chain carries TRBV7-9 and TRBJ2-7; the D gene is possibly TRBD1 (6 bases). From germline, CDR1 is SEHNR and CDR2 FQNEAQ (reference sequence). The CDR3 sequence is 12 residues long. V lost 5 bases and J lost 3, with 8 bases in between. CDR3 protein: CASSTGYYEQYF. The DNA for the CDR3 is TGTGCCAGCAGCACAGGGTACTACGAGCAGTACTTC.

The chain joins TRBV9 to TRBJ2-1, with D possibly being TRBD1 (5 bases). Germline CDR1 and CDR2: SGDLS and YYNGEE. Trimming shortened V by 0 bases and J by 7 bases, and 11 bases separated the two germline ends. This CDR3 is built from 14 residues. The CDR3 DNA reads as TGTGCCAGCAGCGTAGATGTCAGGGCGAATGAGCAGTTCTTC. Its protein is CASSVDVRANEQFF.

This clonotype was counted many times. The chain employs TRBV7-8 and TRBJ2-7, with D perhaps being TRBD1 or TRBD2 (5 bases each). Per germline, CDR1 SGHVS and CDR2 FQNEAQ. This CDR3 is built from 13 residues. Between the trimmed V and J ends, which lost 5 bases and 1 base, there was a span of 9 bases. The CDR3 sequence: CASSPEGSYEQYV. The CDR3 nucleotides read TGTGCCAGCAGCCCCGAGGGGTCCTACGAGCAGTACGTC.

This clonotype was recorded a few times. The chain links TRBV24-1 to TRBJ2-2; no clear D. Germline-derived CDR1 and CDR2 are KGHDR and SFDVKD. The V end lost 2 bases, the J end lost 5 bases, and 5 bases lay between the germline ends. There are 13 residues in the CDR3. The DNA of the CDR3 is TGTGCCACCAGTGATTCCGGGACCGGGGAGCTGTTTTTT. Translation: CATSDSGTGELFF.

This clonotype appeared many times. J is TRBJ2-2 and V is TRBV7-8, with 14 bases that match TRBD2. The CDR3 runs 16 residues. The V and J ends lost 4 bases and 5 bases, in that order; junction bases with no gene match: 3. CDR1 SGHVS and CDR2 FQNEAQ come from the germline V gene. Here the CDR3 DNA reads TGTGCCAGCAGCTGGGGACTAGCGGGGGTTACCGGGGAGCTGTTTTTT. Translated: CASSWGLAGVTGELFF.

This clonotype has a count of ten or more. This rearrangement joins TRBV7-2 to TRBJ2-3; D might be TRBD2 (6 bases). Germline V gene data show CDR1 as SGHTA and CDR2 as FQGNSA. The CDR3 covers 15 residues. The V and J ends lost 2 bases and 3 bases respectively, with 12 bases between them. The CDR3 protein is CASSLTGVTTDTQYF. CDR3 coding DNA: TGTGCCAGCAGCTTAACGGGGGTCACGACAGATACGCAGTATTTT. The whole variable domain, remainder taken from reference TRBV7-2 and TRBJ2-3, is GAGVSQSPSNKVTEKGKDVELRCDPISGHTALYWYRQSLGQGLEFLIYFQGNSAPDKSGLPSDRFSAERTGGSVSTLTIQRTQQEDSAVYLCASSLTGVTTDTQYFGPGTRLTVL.

The chain joins TRBV19 to TRBJ2-5, with D tentatively TRBD1 (6 bases). Germline-derived CDR1 and CDR2 are LNHDA and SQIVND (reference sequence). This CDR3 is 12 amino acids long. The V and J ends lost 5 bases and 6 bases respectively, with 10 bases between them. This chain's CDR3 is CASSADSQTQYF. DNA for the CDR3: TGTGCCAGTAGTGCGGACAGCCAGACCCAGTACTTC.

The rearrangement uses TRBV10-1 and TRBJ1-1, with D possibly matching TRBD1 (6 bases). Trimming took off 3 bases at V and 3 bases at J, with 17 bases between the two ends. Per the germline V gene, CDR1 is WNHNN and CDR2 is SYGVQD (reference sequence). The CDR3 runs 16 residues. The DNA of the CDR3 is TGCGCCAGCAGTGAAGAAACAGGGCTTTGGGACACTGAAGCTTTCTTT. Protein: CASSEETGLWDTEAFF.

CDR3 sequence reads: CASSQPPLGLGIQYF. The CDR3 DNA sequence: TGTGCCAGCAGCCAACCTCCTTTGGGACTGGGGATTCAGTACTTC. The V call is TRBV4-2, the J call TRBJ2-4; D is possibly TRBD2 (6 bases). This CDR3 is built from 15 residues. V was clipped by 2 bases and J by 10 bases, with 18 bases between them. Per the germline V gene, CDR1 is LGHNA and CDR2 is YNFKEQ.

A few counts support this clonotype. The chain is built from TRBV7-6 and TRBJ1-1; 8 nucleotides line up with TRBD1. With 5 bases clipped from V and 4 bases from J, the junction kept 3 bases outside the gene matches. CDR3 length: 13 residues. Germline V gene sequence: CDR1 SGHVS, CDR2 FNYEAQ. The CDR3 region has the DNA TGTGCCAGCAGCCGGGGACAGGTCACTGAAGCTTTCTTT. Its protein product is CASSRGQVTEAFF. Full variable domain (outside the CDR3, taken from reference TRBV7-6 and TRBJ1-1): GAGVSQSPRYKVTKRGQDVALRCDPISGHVSLYWYRQALGQGPEFLTYFNYEAQQDKSGLPNDRFSAERPEGSISTLTIQRTEQRDSAMYRCASSRGQVTEAFFGQGTRLTVV.

The chain is built from TRBV27 and TRBJ1-5, with D unclear. The CDR3 sequence is 14 residues long. The germline gives CDR1 MNHEY, CDR2 SMNVEV (reference sequence). V lost 6 bases to trimming and J lost 6 bases, with 15 bases between them. This chain's CDR3 is CASSEAGYAQPQHF. As DNA, the CDR3 is TGTGCCAGCAGCGAAGCGGGGTACGCTCAGCCCCAGCATTTT.

This clonotype was seen a handful of times. This chain joins TRBV14 and TRBJ2-5; tentatively, D is TRBD2 (7 bases). Germline CDR1 SGHDN, CDR2 FVKESK. V lost 4 bases, J lost 7 bases, and 16 bases lay in between. The CDR3 totals 14 residues. The CDR3 nucleotides read TGTGCCAGCAGCCCCCCGGGGGGCCCCGGGACCCAGTACTTC. Translated, it gives CASSPPGGPGTQYF.

V gene TRBV2 combines with J gene TRBJ2-2, with D possibly TRBD1 on 6 matching bases. CDR3 size: 15 residues. CDR1 SNHLY and CDR2 FYNNEI come from the germline V gene. The V and J ends lost 6 bases and 1 base respectively, with 12 bases between them. The CDR3, as DNA: TGTGCCAGCAGCGGACAGAAGGGGAACACCGGGGAGCTGTTTTTT. This gives the protein CASSGQKGNTGELFF.

Only a few counts were recorded for this clonotype. J is TRBJ2-3 and V is TRBV6-6, with TRBD1 identical over 11 bases. The CDR3 has 16 residues. In germline, CDR1 is MNHNY, CDR2 SVGAGI (reference sequence). V dropped 10 bases and J dropped 2; count of bases not matched to a gene: 11. The CDR3 DNA sequence: TGTGCCACCTCCGCCCGGACAGGGGGCCCCACAGATACGCAGTATTTT. It is translated as CATSARTGGPTDTQYF.

This clonotype was counted a few times. V usage is TRBV27 and J usage is TRBJ2-1, with D perhaps assigned TRBD1 or TRBD2 (5 bases each). The V and J ends lost 4 bases and 7 bases respectively, with 14 bases between them. Germline values: CDR1 MNHEY, CDR2 SMNVEV (reference sequence). The CDR3 spans 14 residues. CDR3 amino acids: CASSSGARWNEQFF. CDR3 DNA: TGTGCCAGCAGTTCCGGGGCTCGGTGGAATGAGCAGTTCTTC.

This clonotype was counted a few times. The chain carries TRBV27 and TRBJ2-6, with 11 bases aligning to TRBD2. This CDR3 comprises 17 residues. J was trimmed by 0 bases and V by 5 bases; bases with no gene match: 3. Germline-derived CDR1 and CDR2 are MNHEY and SMNVEV (reference sequence). In DNA form, the CDR3 reads TGTGCCAGCAGTAATAGCGGGGGGGCCTCTGGGGCCAACGTCCTGACTTTC. Translation gives CASSNSGGASGANVLTF.

V gene TRBV7-9 combines with J gene TRBJ1-1; D gene ambiguous. This CDR3 is 13 amino acids long. V lost 5 bases and J lost 4, with 11 bases in between. Germline assignment: CDR1 SEHNR and CDR2 FQNEAQ (reference sequence). The CDR3 DNA reads TGTGCCAGCAGCCCATATGTGAGCACTGAAGCTTTCTTT. Translation: CASSPYVSTEAFF.

V usage is TRBV6-6 and J usage is TRBJ2-7; unclear D gene. The CDR3 has 10 amino acids. V lost 10 bases to trimming and J lost 3 bases, with 7 bases between them. Per the germline V gene, CDR1 is MNHNY and CDR2 is SVGAGI (reference sequence). The CDR3 sequence is CATSVYEQYF. The CDR3 nucleotides are TGTGCCACCTCAGTCTACGAGCAGTACTTC.

The rearrangement joins TRBV24-1 to TRBJ2-3; possibly TRBD2 for D (5 bases). Trimming removed 3 bases from V and 0 bases from J, with 6 bases in between. Looked up from germline, CDR1 is KGHDR and CDR2 is SFDVKD. The CDR3 sequence is 14 residues long. The DNA for the CDR3 is TGTGCCACCAGTGATCGGACTAGCACAGATACGCAGTATTTT. Protein: CATSDRTSTDTQYF.

This chain joins TRBV7-6 and TRBJ2-3; tentative D call: TRBD2 (5 bases). This CDR3 region has 16 residues. Trimming left V 4 bases short and J 0 bases short, with 14 bases between. Per the germline V gene, CDR1 is SGHVS and CDR2 is FNYEAQ. The CDR3 coding sequence is TGTGCCAGCAGCTCGGCCGAGGGCCTTAGCACAGATACGCAGTATTTT. It codes for CASSSAEGLSTDTQYF.

This chain joins TRBV20-1 and TRBJ1-3; no clear D gene. Germline CDR1 and CDR2: DFQATT and SNEGSKA (reference sequence). V lost 1 base, J lost 4 bases, and 20 bases lay in between. This CDR3 has 17 residues. For the CDR3, the DNA is TGCAGTGCTAGAGCTGCTCCTCCGGGCCCTCTGGGAAACACCATATATTTT. It codes for CSARAAPPGPLGNTIYF.

The rearrangement joins TRBV20-1 to TRBJ2-3, with 9 bases aligning to TRBD1. J lost 1 base, V lost 7 bases, and 12 bases had no gene match. The CDR3 loop spans 16 amino acids. Germline loops: CDR1 DFQATT, CDR2 SNEGSKA (reference sequence). This chain's CDR3 is CSVPPLRDRGTDTQYF. Here the CDR3 DNA reads TGCAGTGTTCCACCGTTGAGGGACAGGGGCACAGATACGCAGTATTTT.